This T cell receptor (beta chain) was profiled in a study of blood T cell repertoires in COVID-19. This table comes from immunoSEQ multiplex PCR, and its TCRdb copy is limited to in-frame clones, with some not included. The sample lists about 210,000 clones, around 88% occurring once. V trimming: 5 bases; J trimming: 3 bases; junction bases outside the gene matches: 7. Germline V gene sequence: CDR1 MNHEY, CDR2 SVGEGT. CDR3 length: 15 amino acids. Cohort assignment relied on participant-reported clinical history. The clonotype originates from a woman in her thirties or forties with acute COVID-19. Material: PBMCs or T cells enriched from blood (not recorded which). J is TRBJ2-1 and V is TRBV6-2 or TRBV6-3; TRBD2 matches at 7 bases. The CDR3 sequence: CASSAGTTHYNEQFF. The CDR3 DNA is TGTGCCAGCAGTGCCGGGACTACCCACTACAATGAGCAGTTCTTC.